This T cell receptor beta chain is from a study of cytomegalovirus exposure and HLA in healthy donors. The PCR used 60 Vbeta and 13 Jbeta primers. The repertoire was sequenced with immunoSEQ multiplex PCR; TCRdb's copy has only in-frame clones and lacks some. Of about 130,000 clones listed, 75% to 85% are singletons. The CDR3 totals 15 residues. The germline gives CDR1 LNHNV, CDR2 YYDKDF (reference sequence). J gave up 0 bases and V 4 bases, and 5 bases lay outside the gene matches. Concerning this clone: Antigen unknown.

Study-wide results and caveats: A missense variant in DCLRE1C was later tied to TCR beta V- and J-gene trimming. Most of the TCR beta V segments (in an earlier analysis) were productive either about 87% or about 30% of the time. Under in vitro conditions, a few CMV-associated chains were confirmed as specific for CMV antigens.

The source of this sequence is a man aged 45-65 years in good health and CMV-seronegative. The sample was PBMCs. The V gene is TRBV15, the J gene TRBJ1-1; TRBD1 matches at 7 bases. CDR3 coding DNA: TGTGCCACCAGCAAACCGACAGGGTTGAACACTGAAGCTTTCTTT. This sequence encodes CATSKPTGLNTEAFF.